Listed below are T cell receptor beta chains from one sample, sequenced in a study of blood T cell repertoires in COVID-19. Clones were read by immunoSEQ multiplex PCR, and TCRdb kept only the in-frame ones, dropping some. The sample shows 140,000 or so clones, roughly four fifths of them seen only once. The specimen was PBMCs or T cells enriched from blood (not recorded which). These receptors came from a man aged 45-65 years who had recovered from COVID-19. The conserved cysteine and the conserved F or W are not part of the CDR3 here. Fields, in order: J gene, V gene, CDR3 protein.

TRBJ1-2 TRBV11-2 ASSNRGLTRHGYT
TRBJ1-2 TRBV29-1 SVDPGTGEGANYGYT
TRBJ2-5 TRBV24-1 ATSDTTDRSQETQY
TRBJ2-1 TRBV2 ARTSVDRRGRNNEQF
TRBJ2-7 TRBV6-5 ASSYSGQGSSYEQY
TRBJ2-7 TRBV2 ASSVETSGYEQY
TRBJ2-3 TRBV5-1 ASSSGDTDTQY
TRBJ1-1 TRBV19 ASSISDQGQSRAF
TRBJ2-7 TRBV7-2 ASSHPGLAVYEQY
TRBJ1-1 TRBV14 ASSQGQVWTEAF
TRBJ1-5 TRBV7-2 ASSDRTGHNQPQH
TRBJ2-3 TRBV15 ATSRDEGAKDTQY
TRBJ1-3 TRBV7-9 ASSPPGEGWNTIY
TRBJ1-5 TRBV2 ASSRDKAPH
TRBJ1-2 TRBV27 ASSSAGTGVTYGYT
TRBJ2-3 TRBV20-1 SASRIFGSGGGPDTQY
TRBJ1-6 TRBV7-9 ASSRPDSNSPLH
TRBJ2-1 TRBV27 ASGPGTGYNEQF
TRBJ1-2 TRBV28 ASSAQGTNYGYT
TRBJ2-1 TRBV11-1 ASSPTRGDNEQF
TRBJ2-5 TRBV24-1 ATSDFAGGGVETQY
TRBJ1-6 TRBV4-3 ASSQDPTTTAYNSPLH
TRBJ2-5 TRBV12-3/TRBV12-4 ASSFSGEETQY
TRBJ1-6 TRBV4-3 ASSRVSSVASRSPLH
TRBJ1-2 TRBV3-1/TRBV3-2 ASSQDAGFYGYT
TRBJ1-4 TRBV18 ASSRTGDGEKLF
TRBJ1-2 TRBV7-8 ASSLSDRAFYGYT
TRBJ1-4 TRBV5-1 ASSWGQGGSNEKLF
TRBJ2-5 TRBV16 ASSQSWARQETQY
TRBJ2-3 TRBV18 ASSPKGLAGAYDTQY
TRBJ1-5 TRBV3-1/TRBV3-2 ASSQDRGVGQGFLGQPQH
TRBJ2-5 TRBV27 ASSLKGETQY
TRBJ1-2 TRBV6-1 ASSESRVVRLNGYT
TRBJ1-1 TRBV27 ASTSQGAGDTEAF
TRBJ2-3 TRBV20-1 SARDRFTDTQY
TRBJ1-2 TRBV7-8 ASSLEAAPFYGYT
TRBJ2-7 TRBV13 ASSLGTGGTYEQY
TRBJ1-6 TRBV2 ASSYDREYNSPLH
TRBJ2-7 TRBV6-5 ASRHTQDSYEQY
TRBJ2-2 TRBV24-1 ATSGQGWTGELF
TRBJ2-2 TRBV4-3 ASSQDVSYTGELF
TRBJ2-6 TRBV7-9 ASSWRTGGDSGANVLT
TRBJ1-2 TRBV5-1 ASSSGVTGGTNGYT
TRBJ1-4 TRBV9 ASSVGVGTGRQDEKLF
TRBJ2-7 TRBV5-1 ASRETSGGTYEQY
TRBJ1-6 TRBV4-2 ASSQDRVGSPLH
TRBJ2-3 TRBV24-1 ATSDTRGPTDTQY
TRBJ1-1 TRBV7-9 ASSASQGLEAF
TRBJ1-3 TRBV2 ASRTGSSGNTIY
TRBJ2-1 TRBV5-4 ASSLGREAYNEQF
TRBJ1-3 TRBV10-3 AISGAGAPSSGNTIY
TRBJ1-3 TRBV6-5 ASSYSGRAFGNTIY
TRBJ2-5 TRBV5-4 ASSSGQEQETQY
TRBJ1-5 TRBV18 ASSWQGGPSNQPQH
TRBJ1-2 TRBV6-2/TRBV6-3 ASSYDRAGASEGYT
TRBJ2-5 TRBV7-9 ASSQDRVGTQY